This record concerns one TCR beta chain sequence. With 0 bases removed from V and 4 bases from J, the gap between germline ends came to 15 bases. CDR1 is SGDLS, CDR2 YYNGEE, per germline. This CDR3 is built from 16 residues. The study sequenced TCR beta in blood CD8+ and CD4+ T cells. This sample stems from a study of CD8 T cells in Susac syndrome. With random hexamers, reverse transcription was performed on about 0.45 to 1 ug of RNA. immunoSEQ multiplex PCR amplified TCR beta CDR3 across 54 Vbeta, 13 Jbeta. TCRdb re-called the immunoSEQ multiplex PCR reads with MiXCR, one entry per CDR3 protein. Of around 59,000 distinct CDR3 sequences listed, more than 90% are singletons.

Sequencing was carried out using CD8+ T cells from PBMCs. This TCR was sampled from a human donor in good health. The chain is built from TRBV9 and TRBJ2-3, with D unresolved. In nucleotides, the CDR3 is TGTGCCAGCAGCGTAGGAGCCAGCCTTGGGGCAGATACGCAGTATTTT. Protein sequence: CASSVGASLGADTQYF.